A single sample is the source of the 30 T cell receptor beta chains below, sequenced in a study of T-cell memory formation after mild COVID-19. TCRdb analysed the 5' RACE reads with MiXCR anew, one entry per CDR3 protein. Of approximately 200,000 distinct CDR3 sequences in the sample, 16% are singletons; the top ten hold roughly 2.1%. The source material was PBMCs or a T cell subset sorted from them (not recorded which). The receptors shown here come from an adult woman who had mild COVID-19 (a few samples of this study predate the infection). Cell type and time point are not known.

This chain uses TRBV12-3 or TRBV12-4 with TRBJ1-5; D not resolved. The CDR3 is made up of 18 amino acids. Trimming removed 2 bases from V and 2 bases from J, with 19 bases in between. The CDR3 sequence: CASSLFVTGAGGNQPQHF. The CDR3 coding sequence is TGTGCCAGCAGTTTATTTGTTACGGGAGCAGGCGGCAATCAGCCCCAGCATTTT.

This clonotype was counted ten times or more. The V and J genes are TRBV7-2 and TRBJ1-2; tentative D call: TRBD1 (5 bases). The CDR3 length is 14 residues. Trimming stripped 1 base from V and 4 bases from J, with 10 bases between. CDR1 and CDR2 from the germline V gene are SGHTA and FQGNSA. The CDR3 spells CASSLERGPYGYTF. DNA of the CDR3: TGTGCCAGCAGCTTAGAGAGGGGACCCTATGGCTACACCTTC.

In DNA form, the CDR3 reads TGTGCCAGCAGCTTCCAGGCGGCTAGCGGTTACACCGGGGAGCTGTTTTTT. This translates into CASSFQAASGYTGELFF. The chain couples TRBV5-6 to TRBJ2-2; 7 positions match TRBD2. Germline V CDR1 and CDR2: SGHDT, YYEEEE. There are 17 residues in the CDR3. V dropped 2 bases and J dropped 3; count of bases not matched to a gene: 10.

The table lists this clonotype with a few counts. The DNA for the CDR3 is TGTGCCAGCAGTGAATATCAAGGGTCTCGAGAGACCCAGTACTTC. Its protein product is CASSEYQGSRETQYF. The chain employs TRBV25-1 and TRBJ2-5, with unresolved D. The germline V gene encodes CDR1 MGHDK and CDR2 SYGVNS. This CDR3 is 15 amino acids long. Trimming stripped 0 bases from V and 4 bases from J, with 12 bases between.

The genes are TRBV20-1 and TRBJ2-3; D possibly corresponds to TRBD2 (6 bases). Trimming pared 6 bases from V and 4 bases from J, leaving 17 bases between. The germline CDR1 and CDR2 sequences are DFQATT and SNEGSKA (reference sequence). CDR3 size: 14 residues. DNA of the CDR3: TGCAGTGCGCCCAAGAGCGGAGGGGCAGATACGCAGTATTTT. The encoded protein is CSAPKSGGADTQYF.

The rearrangement joins TRBV6-4 to TRBJ2-1, with 7 bases that match TRBD2. Germline CDR1 is MRHNA and CDR2 is SNTAGT. CDR3 length: 13 amino acids. V gave up 6 bases and J gave up 8 bases; unmatched junction bases: 7. Written as DNA, the CDR3 is TGTGCCAGCAGCCCCGGGAGGCTCCATGAGCAGTTCTTC. It yields the protein CASSPGRLHEQFF.

The chain combines TRBV7-8 with TRBJ2-7, with D unclear. The CDR3 has 14 residues. V was cut by 2 bases and J by 2 bases, with 10 bases left in between. From germline, CDR1 is SGHVS and CDR2 FQNEAQ. CDR3 sequence: CASSLRLLAYEQYF. The CDR3 nucleotides are TGTGCCAGCAGCTTAAGACTCTTGGCCTACGAGCAGTACTTC.

This clonotype was recorded a few times. This chain connects TRBV11-2 to TRBJ2-1; the match to TRBD1 covers 7 bases. Looked up from germline, CDR1 is SGHAT and CDR2 is FQNNGV. The CDR3 sequence is 15 residues long. Trimming took 2 bases from V and 4 from J; bases not matched to a gene: 5. CDR3 sequence: CASSLHRGDYNEQFF. The CDR3 bases are TGTGCCAGCAGCTTACACAGGGGCGATTACAATGAGCAGTTCTTC.

The rearrangement uses TRBV12-3 or TRBV12-4 and TRBJ2-1; D not certain. The CDR3 spans 15 residues. The germline V and J ends were trimmed by 2 bases and 4 bases, with 12 bases remaining between them. CDR3 amino acids: CASSLSVYSYNEQFF. The CDR3 region has the DNA TGTGCCAGCAGTTTATCCGTCTACAGTTACAATGAGCAGTTCTTC.

The chain joins TRBV19 to TRBJ2-7; D is uncertain. V lost 5 bases and J lost 2, with 22 bases in between. The CDR3 is 17 residues long. The V gene's germline CDR1 is LNHDA and CDR2 SQIVND (reference sequence). The CDR3 region has the DNA TGTGCCAGTAGTCTCGCTCCAATCGACACATTTCCCTACGAGCAGTACTTC. Its protein product is CASSLAPIDTFPYEQYF.

This clonotype has only a few counts. The rearrangement uses TRBV11-3 and TRBJ2-2; a weak D match, TRBD1 (5 bases). CDR3 length: 14 amino acids. The V and J ends lost 4 bases and 5 bases respectively, with 11 bases between them. The germline gives CDR1 SGHNT, CDR2 YENEEA. CDR3 coding DNA: TGTGCCAGCAGCTCGGCAGGGCCGACCGGGGAGCTGTTTTTT. This translates into CASSSAGPTGELFF.

The chain joins TRBV18 to TRBJ1-3, with 8 bases identical to TRBD1. CDR3 length: 15 amino acids. The germline CDR1 and CDR2 sequences are KGHSH and LQKENI. Losses at the gene ends were 5 bases for V and 4 bases for J; bases not matched to a gene: 7. The CDR3 sequence is CASSVTGTGGNTIYF. For the CDR3, the DNA is TGTGCCAGCTCAGTAACCGGGACAGGAGGAAACACCATATATTTT.

This clonotype came up a few times. The chain couples TRBV2 to TRBJ2-3, with 11 bases matching TRBD2. J lost 2 bases, V lost 5 bases, and 6 bases had no gene match. CDR1 is SNHLY and CDR2 is FYNNEI in the germline V gene. The length of the CDR3 is 16 residues. CDR3 amino acids: CASSPSGGYITDTQYF. The DNA for the CDR3 is TGTGCCAGCAGTCCTAGCGGGGGGTACATCACAGATACGCAGTATTTT.

The chain uses TRBV10-3 and TRBJ2-7; possible D gene TRBD1, 6 bases. Germline CDR1 is ENHRY and CDR2 is SYGVKD. With 7 bases removed from V and 7 bases from J, the gap between germline ends came to 17 bases. This CDR3 has 13 residues. The CDR3 spells CAIKSPGGGEQYF. As DNA, the CDR3 is TGTGCCATCAAATCTCCTGGGGGCGGGGAGCAGTACTTC.

This clonotype was seen a few times. This chain joins TRBV30 and TRBJ1-3, with D hard to call. Trimming left V 5 bases short and J 1 base short, with 12 bases between. CDR3 length: 14 amino acids. CDR1 and CDR2 from the germline V gene are GTSNPN and SVGIG (reference sequence). CDR3 sequence: CAWGIGASGNTIYF. In DNA, the CDR3 is TGTGCCTGGGGGATCGGAGCGTCTGGAAACACCATATATTTT.

CDR3 sequence reads: CASRGQGGNYGYTF. The CDR3 nucleotides read TGTGCCAGCAGGGGACAGGGGGGCAACTATGGCTACACCTTC. The genes are TRBV9 and TRBJ1-2, with TRBD1 matching 11 bases. V lost 5 bases to trimming and J lost 2 bases; unmatched junction nucleotides: 2. This CDR3 region has 14 residues. Germline CDR1 is SGDLS and CDR2 is YYNGEE.

The chain is built from TRBV7-2 and TRBJ2-7, with TRBD2 matching 16 bases. This CDR3 contains 19 residues. Germline assignment: CDR1 SGHTA and CDR2 FQGNSA. With 3 bases clipped from V and 0 bases from J, the junction kept 8 bases outside the gene matches. The CDR3: CASSFSPGLAGGYSYEQYF. The CDR3 DNA is TGTGCCAGCAGCTTCTCCCCGGGACTAGCGGGAGGGTACTCCTACGAGCAGTACTTC.

This rearrangement joins TRBV5-1 to TRBJ2-5, with 8 bases aligning to TRBD2. Germline V CDR1 and CDR2: SGHRS, YFSETQ. The trim removed 4 bases at V and 3 bases at J, leaving 8 bases unmatched. This CDR3 spans 15 amino acids. CDR3 protein: CASSPVTGGEETQYF. In DNA, the CDR3 is TGCGCCAGCAGCCCCGTAACGGGGGGGGAAGAGACCCAGTACTTC.

The chain has TRBV12-3 or TRBV12-4 and TRBJ1-6; TRBD1 matches 10 bases. The CDR3 runs 15 residues. Trimming took 3 bases from V and 8 from J; bases not matched to a gene: 4. CDR3 bases: TGTGCCAGCAGTTTCGACAGGGGGCGGTATTCACCCCTCCACTTT. It encodes CASSFDRGRYSPLHF.

In this sample, this clonotype turned up a few times. V gene TRBV6-1 combines with J gene TRBJ1-6; no clear D gene. The germline gives CDR1 MNHNS, CDR2 SASEGT. The V and J ends lost 5 bases and 8 bases respectively, with 4 bases between them. The CDR3 is 11 residues long. CDR3 loop: CASSWDSPLHF. In nucleotides, the CDR3 is TGTGCCAGCAGTTGGGATTCACCCCTCCACTTT.

The V gene is TRBV7-9, the J gene TRBJ1-1, with TRBD1 matching over 7 bases. With V trimmed by 5 bases and J by 4 bases, 4 bases remained unmatched. From germline, CDR1 is SEHNR and CDR2 FQNEAQ (reference sequence). This CDR3 is built from 13 residues. The DNA for the CDR3 is TGTGCCAGCAGCCTGACAGGGCCCACTGAAGCTTTCTTT. It yields the protein CASSLTGPTEAFF.

This clonotype was picked up a small number of times. The chain employs TRBV2 and TRBJ2-6, with a tentative D call TRBD1 (5 bases). CDR1 and CDR2 (germline): SNHLY, FYNNEI. Trimming cost V 2 bases and J 3 bases, with 8 bases left between them. CDR3 length: 15 residues. CDR3 sequence reads: CASSELRVGANVLTF. DNA for the CDR3: TGTGCCAGCAGTGAACTCAGGGTTGGGGCCAACGTCCTGACTTTC.

Points on this clonotype: The CDR3 ends on some other residue instead of the conserved phenylalanine or tryptophan, so this is likely a read error. No DNA is shown, since the ends of the CDR3 on it are uncertain; the CDR3 is the one TCRdb lists. This chain links TRBV10-3 with TRBJ1-1; TRBD1 is the table's D call and was not checked against the DNA. The CDR3 contains 13 residues when both ends are counted. Per the germline V gene, CDR1 is ENHRY and CDR2 is SYGVKD. This CDR3 is CAIRSSDGQPWVI.

The chain has TRBV15 and TRBJ2-3; D not certain. V was pared by 2 bases and J by 4 bases, with 4 bases between. Germline V gene data show CDR1 as LNHNV and CDR2 as YYDKDF (reference sequence). The CDR3 extends over 12 amino acids. This CDR3 reads CATSRRADTQYF. The CDR3 DNA reads as TGTGCCACCAGCAGAAGGGCAGATACGCAGTATTTT.

J is TRBJ1-2 and V is TRBV4-1, with D possibly TRBD1 on 5 matching bases. Per the germline V gene, CDR1 is MGHRA and CDR2 is YSYEKL. The CDR3 is made up of 15 amino acids. Trimming removed 1 base from V and 3 bases from J, with 12 bases in between. CDR3 in amino acids: CASSQGGGGHYGYTF. DNA of the CDR3: TGCGCCAGCAGCCAAGGTGGGGGAGGACACTATGGCTACACCTTC.

There are a few counts of this clonotype. This chain connects TRBV5-1 to TRBJ2-1; 7 nucleotides agree with TRBD2. CDR1 is SGHRS, CDR2 YFSETQ, per germline. V lost 0 bases and J lost 1; bases outside the gene matches: 4. There are 16 residues in the CDR3. CDR3 region: CASSLEAGLSYNEQFF. The CDR3 DNA follows: TGCGCCAGCAGCTTGGAAGCGGGGCTATCCTACAATGAGCAGTTCTTC.

The V gene is TRBV6-2 or TRBV6-3, the J gene TRBJ2-1; 11 bases are a match to TRBD2. V lost 4 bases, J lost 4 bases, and 3 bases stayed unmatched. Germline CDR1 is MNHEY and CDR2 is SVGEGT. CDR3 length equals 15 residues. The CDR3 nucleotides read TGTGCCAGCAGTTGGACTAGCGGGCTATACAATGAGCAGTTCTTC. Translation: CASSWTSGLYNEQFF.

Only a few counts were recorded for this clonotype. This CDR3 is CASSQWPGVPLSLAKNIQYF. CDR3 nucleotide sequence: TGCGCCAGCAGCCAATGGCCGGGGGTCCCCCTATCTCTAGCCAAAAACATTCAGTACTTC. This chain uses TRBV4-1 with TRBJ2-4; maybe TRBD2 (6 bases). This CDR3 comprises 20 residues. CDR1 MGHRA and CDR2 YSYEKL come from the germline V gene. Trimming left V 2 bases short and J 0 bases short, with 23 bases between.

In its sample, this clonotype was seen a few times. The V call is TRBV18, the J call TRBJ2-3; 8 bases match TRBD2. Germline CDR1 KGHSH, CDR2 LQKENI. This CDR3 region has 16 residues. V lost 0 bases to trimming and J lost 3 bases; unmatched junction nucleotides: 5. The DNA of the CDR3 is TGTGCCAGCTCACCACCCGGGGGGGGCCAAACAGATACGCAGTATTTT. Its translation is CASSPPGGGQTDTQYF.

The chain couples TRBV24-1 to TRBJ2-5; tentative D call: TRBD1 (5 bases). The CDR3 sequence is 13 residues long. Between the trimmed V and J ends, which lost 7 bases and 1 base, there was a span of 9 bases. The germline V gene encodes CDR1 KGHDR and CDR2 SFDVKD. The CDR3 sequence: CATSDGAQETQYF. CDR3 sequence (DNA): TGTGCCACCAGCGATGGGGCCCAAGAGACCCAGTACTTC.